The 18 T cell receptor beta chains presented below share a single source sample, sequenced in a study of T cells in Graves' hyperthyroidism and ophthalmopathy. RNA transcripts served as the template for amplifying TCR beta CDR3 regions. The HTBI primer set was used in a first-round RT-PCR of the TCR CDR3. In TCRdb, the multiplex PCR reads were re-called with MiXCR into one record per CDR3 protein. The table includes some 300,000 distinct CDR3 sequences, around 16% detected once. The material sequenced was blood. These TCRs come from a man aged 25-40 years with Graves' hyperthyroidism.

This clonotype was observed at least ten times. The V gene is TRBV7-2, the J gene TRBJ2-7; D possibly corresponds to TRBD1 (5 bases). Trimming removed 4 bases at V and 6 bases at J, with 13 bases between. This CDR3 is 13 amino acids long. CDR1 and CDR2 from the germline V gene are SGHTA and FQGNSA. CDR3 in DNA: TGTGCCAGCAGCTCCCGCCAGGGTGGCGAGCAGTACTTC. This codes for CASSSRQGGEQYF.

The CDR3 is CASGTGAEAFF. CDR3 nucleotide sequence: TGTGCTAGTGGGACAGGGGCCGAAGCTTTCTTT. This sequence joins TRBV12-5 and TRBJ1-1, with 8 bases that match TRBD1. V shed 6 bases, J shed 8 bases, and the junction held 2 bases outside the gene matches. From germline, CDR1 is LGHNT and CDR2 FRNRAP. This CDR3 has 11 amino acids.

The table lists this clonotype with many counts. The CDR3 spells CASSYSFGGATPRNIQYF. DNA for the CDR3: TGTGCCAGCAGTTACTCGTTTGGAGGGGCAACCCCCAGAAACATTCAGTACTTC. The chain links TRBV6-6 to TRBJ2-4; maybe TRBD2 (6 bases). Germline V CDR1 and CDR2: MNHNY, SVGAGI (reference sequence). The V end lost 0 bases, the J end lost 6 bases, and 21 bases lay between the germline ends. The CDR3 extends over 18 amino acids.

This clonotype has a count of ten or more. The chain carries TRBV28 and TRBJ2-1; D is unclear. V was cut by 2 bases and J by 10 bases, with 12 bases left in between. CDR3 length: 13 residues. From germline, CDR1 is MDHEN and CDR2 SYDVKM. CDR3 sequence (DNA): TGTGCCAGCAGTTTAAATCTGTGGATCGAGCAGTTCTTC. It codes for CASSLNLWIEQFF.

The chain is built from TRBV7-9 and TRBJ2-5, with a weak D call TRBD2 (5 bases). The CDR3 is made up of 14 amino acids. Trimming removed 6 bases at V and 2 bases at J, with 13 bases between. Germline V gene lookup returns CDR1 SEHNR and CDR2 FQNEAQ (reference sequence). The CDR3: CASSSRGLQETQYF. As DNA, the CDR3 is TGTGCCAGCAGTTCTCGGGGTCTTCAAGAGACCCAGTACTTC.

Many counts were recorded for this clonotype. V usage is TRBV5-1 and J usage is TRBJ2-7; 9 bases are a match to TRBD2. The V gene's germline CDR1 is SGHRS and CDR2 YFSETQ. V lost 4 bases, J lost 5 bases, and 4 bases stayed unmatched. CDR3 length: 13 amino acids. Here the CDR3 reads CASSVGLAHEQYF. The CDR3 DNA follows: TGCGCCAGCAGCGTGGGACTAGCCCACGAGCAGTACTTC.

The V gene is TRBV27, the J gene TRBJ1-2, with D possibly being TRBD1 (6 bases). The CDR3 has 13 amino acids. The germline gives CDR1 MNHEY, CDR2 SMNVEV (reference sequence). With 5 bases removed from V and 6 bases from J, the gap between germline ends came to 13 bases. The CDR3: CASSLRGENGYTF. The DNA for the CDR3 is TGTGCCAGCAGTCTCAGGGGTGAGAATGGCTACACCTTC.

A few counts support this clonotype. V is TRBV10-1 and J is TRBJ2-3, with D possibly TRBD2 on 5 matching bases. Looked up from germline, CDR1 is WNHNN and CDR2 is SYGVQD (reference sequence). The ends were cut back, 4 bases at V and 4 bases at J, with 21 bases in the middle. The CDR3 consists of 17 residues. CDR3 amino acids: CASSAEGTEPGADTQYF. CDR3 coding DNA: TGCGCCAGCAGTGCTGAGGGAACTGAGCCGGGCGCAGATACGCAGTATTTT.

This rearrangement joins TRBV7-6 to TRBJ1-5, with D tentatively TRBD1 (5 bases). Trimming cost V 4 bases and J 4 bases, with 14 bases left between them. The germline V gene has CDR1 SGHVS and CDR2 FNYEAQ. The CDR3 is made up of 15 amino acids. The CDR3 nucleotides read TGTGCCAGCAGCTCACGCCCCGGGGGGAATCAGCCCCAGCATTTT. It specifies CASSSRPGGNQPQHF.

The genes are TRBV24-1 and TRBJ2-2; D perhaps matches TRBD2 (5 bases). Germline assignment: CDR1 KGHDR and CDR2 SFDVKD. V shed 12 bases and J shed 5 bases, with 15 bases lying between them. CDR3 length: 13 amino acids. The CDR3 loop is CASSEERTGELFF. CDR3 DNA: TGTGCCTCCTCGGAGGAAAGGACCGGGGAGCTGTTTTTT.

CDR3 in amino acids: CASSDRPYNSPLHF. DNA of the CDR3: TGTGCCAGCAGTGACAGGCCTTATAATTCACCCCTCCACTTT. The V and J genes are TRBV27 and TRBJ1-6; tentatively, D is TRBD1 (6 bases). Germline V CDR1 and CDR2: MNHEY, SMNVEV (reference sequence). Trimming removed 5 bases from V and 4 bases from J, with 9 bases in between. CDR3 length equals 14 residues.

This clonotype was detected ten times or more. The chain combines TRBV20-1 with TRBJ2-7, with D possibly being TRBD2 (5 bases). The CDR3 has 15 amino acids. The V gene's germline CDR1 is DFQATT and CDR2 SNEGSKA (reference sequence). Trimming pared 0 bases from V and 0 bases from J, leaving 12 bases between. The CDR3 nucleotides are TGCAGTGCTAGAGATCTAGCTGCGAGCTCCTACGAGCAGTACTTC. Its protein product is CSARDLAASSYEQYF.

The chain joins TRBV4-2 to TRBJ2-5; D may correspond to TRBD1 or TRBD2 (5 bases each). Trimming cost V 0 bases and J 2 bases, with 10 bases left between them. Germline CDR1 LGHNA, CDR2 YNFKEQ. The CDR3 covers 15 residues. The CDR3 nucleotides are TGTGCCAGCAGCCAAGAGGGACGTCTACAAGAGACCCAGTACTTC. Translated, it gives CASSQEGRLQETQYF.

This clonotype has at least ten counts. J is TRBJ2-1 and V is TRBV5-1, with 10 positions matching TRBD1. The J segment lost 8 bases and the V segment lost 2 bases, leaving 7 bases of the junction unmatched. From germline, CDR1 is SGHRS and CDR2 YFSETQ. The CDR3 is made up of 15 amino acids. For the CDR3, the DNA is TGCGCCAGCAGCTTCAGCCGAGACAGGGGGCATGAGCAGTTCTTC. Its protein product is CASSFSRDRGHEQFF.

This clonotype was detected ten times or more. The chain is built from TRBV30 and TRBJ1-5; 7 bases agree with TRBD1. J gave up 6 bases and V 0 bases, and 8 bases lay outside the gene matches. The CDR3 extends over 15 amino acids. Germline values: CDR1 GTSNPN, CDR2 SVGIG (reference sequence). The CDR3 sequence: CAWSVGGWGGQPQHF. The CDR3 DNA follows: TGTGCCTGGAGTGTAGGGGGCTGGGGGGGTCAGCCCCAGCATTTT.

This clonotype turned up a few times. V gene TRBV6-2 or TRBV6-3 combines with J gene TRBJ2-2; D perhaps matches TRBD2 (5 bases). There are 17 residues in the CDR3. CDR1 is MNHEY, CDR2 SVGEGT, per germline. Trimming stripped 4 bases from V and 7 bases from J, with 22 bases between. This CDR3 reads CASSSTLPGGFDGELFF. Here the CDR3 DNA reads TGTGCCAGCAGTTCGACCCTACCAGGAGGCTTCGACGGGGAGCTGTTTTTT.

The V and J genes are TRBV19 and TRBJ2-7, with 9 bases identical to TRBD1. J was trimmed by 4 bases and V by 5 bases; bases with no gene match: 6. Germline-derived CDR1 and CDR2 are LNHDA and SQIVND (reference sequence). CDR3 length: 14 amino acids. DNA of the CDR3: TGTGCCAGTAGTTCGAGGACAGGGGAGTACGAGCAGTACTTC. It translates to CASSSRTGEYEQYF. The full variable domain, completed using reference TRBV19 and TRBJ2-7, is DGGITQSPKYLFRKEGQNVTLSCEQNLNHDAMYWYRQDPGQGLRLIYYSQIVNDFQKGDIAEGYSVSREKKESFPLTVTSAQKNPTAFYLCASSSRTGEYEQYFGPGTRLTVT.

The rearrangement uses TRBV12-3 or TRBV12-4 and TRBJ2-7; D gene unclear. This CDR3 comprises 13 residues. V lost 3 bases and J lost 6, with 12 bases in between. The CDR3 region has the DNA TGTGCCAGCAGTTTTAGAGGAGAGGCCGAGCAGTACTTC. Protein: CASSFRGEAEQYF.